This paragraph reports one T cell receptor (beta chain). These data come from a study of T cell changes during pregnancy in multiple sclerosis. The protocol was immunoSEQ multiplex PCR, while the TCRdb copy is restricted to in-frame clones and leaves out a portion. In the table there are about 17,000 clones, 80% to 85% of which are singletons. Germline loops: CDR1 PRHDT, CDR2 FYEKMQ (reference sequence). The V segment lost 5 bases and the J segment 2 bases; nucleotides outside the gene matches: 11. The CDR3 has 16 amino acids. The rearrangement uses TRBV13 and TRBJ2-7, with 8 bases matching TRBD1. This specimen consisted of CD8+ T cells from peripheral blood mononuclear cells, obtained in the third trimester of pregnancy. This clonotype was sampled from a female donor in good health, enrolled as a control in a pregnancy study. DNA of the CDR3: TGTGCCAGCAGCGGACAAATGGACAGGGTGCCCTACGAGCAGTACTTC. Translating gives CASSGQMDRVPYEQYF.